A single sample is the source of the 18 T cell receptor beta chains below, sequenced in a study of T-cell memory formation after mild COVID-19. A single record per CDR3 protein comes from TCRdb applying MiXCR to the 5' RACE reads. The table lists about 430,000 distinct CDR3 sequences, approximately 24% of them singletons. The sample was PBMCs or a T cell subset sorted from them (not recorded which). Every receptor here comes from an adult woman who had mild COVID-19 (a few samples of this study predate the infection). Cell type and time point are not known.

This clonotype was observed a few times. This chain connects TRBV10-3 to TRBJ1-1; TRBD1 matches at 8 bases. CDR1 ENHRY and CDR2 SYGVKD come from the germline V gene. V shed 6 bases and J 7 bases; nucleotides not matched to a gene: 7. The CDR3 sequence is 13 residues long. DNA of the CDR3: TGTGCCATCAGAAGGGACAGGATGAGTGAAGCTTTCTTT. This translates into CAIRRDRMSEAFF.

The chain has TRBV12-3 or TRBV12-4 and TRBJ1-5; D gene unclear. Trimming left V 3 bases short and J 0 bases short, with 3 bases between. This CDR3 has 13 amino acids. The CDR3 is CASSFNSNQPQHF. CDR3 bases: TGTGCCAGCAGTTTTAATAGCAATCAGCCCCAGCATTTT.

This clonotype was counted many times. The rearrangement uses TRBV7-3 and TRBJ2-3; 7 nucleotides line up with TRBD2. Germline CDR1 is SGHTA and CDR2 is FQGTGA. Losses at the gene ends were 1 base for V and 0 bases for J; bases not matched to a gene: 1. This CDR3 region has 15 residues. The CDR3 here is CASSLKRGSTDTQYF. CDR3 bases: TGTGCCAGCAGCTTAAAGCGGGGAAGCACAGATACGCAGTATTTT.

There are a few counts of this clonotype. This chain joins TRBV20-1 and TRBJ1-1; tentatively, D is TRBD1 (6 bases). The CDR3 spans 12 residues. Looked up from germline, CDR1 is DFQATT and CDR2 is SNEGSKA (reference sequence). Trimming cost V 7 bases and J 6 bases, with 15 bases left between them. CDR3 coding DNA: TGCAGTGTCGCGGGGGCCGGGGCTGAAGCTTTCTTT. Its translation is CSVAGAGAEAFF.

This clonotype appeared many times. This chain uses TRBV7-9 with TRBJ2-7; TRBD1 is a possible D gene (6 bases). Per germline, CDR1 SEHNR and CDR2 FQNEAQ (reference sequence). CDR3 length: 14 residues. The ends were cut back, 7 bases at V and 5 bases at J, with 18 bases in the middle. The CDR3 coding sequence is TGTGCCAGCACCCTGACAGGCCAAGGACACGAGCAGTACTTC. Protein: CASTLTGQGHEQYF.

V gene TRBV19 combines with J gene TRBJ2-4; D is uncertain. CDR1 and CDR2 (germline): LNHDA, SQIVND (reference sequence). The CDR3 covers 13 residues. V was shortened by 1 base and J by 8 bases, with 9 bases between the two germline ends. The CDR3 is CASSIAVRDIQYF. CDR3 DNA sequence: TGTGCCAGTAGTATAGCGGTTCGGGACATTCAGTACTTC.

The J gene is TRBJ1-4, the V gene TRBV27; 9 nucleotides line up with TRBD1. Trimming cost V 10 bases and J 10 bases; bases outside gene matches: 7. Germline V gene lookup returns CDR1 MNHEY and CDR2 SMNVEV (reference sequence). This CDR3 contains 12 residues. The CDR3 DNA reads TGTGCCACGGGACAGGGATTTGGAAAACTGTTTTTT. Encoded protein: CATGQGFGKLFF.

This rearrangement joins TRBV7-2 to TRBJ2-3; TRBD2 matches at 8 bases. With 6 bases clipped from V and 0 bases from J, the junction kept 17 bases outside the gene matches. Looked up from germline, CDR1 is SGHTA and CDR2 is FQGNSA. The CDR3 has 19 residues. CDR3 in DNA: TGTGCCAGCAGTTCAGCTGGCGGGAGGCCACCTCTCAGCACAGATACGCAGTATTTT. It is translated as CASSSAGGRPPLSTDTQYF. The complete variable domain, with remaining parts taken from reference TRBV7-2 and TRBJ2-3, reads GAGVSQSPSNKVTEKGKDVELRCDPISGHTALYWYRQSLGQGLEFLIYFQGNSAPDKSGLPSDRFSAERTGGSVSTLTIQRTQQEDSAVYLCASSSAGGRPPLSTDTQYFGPGTRLTVL.

As to this clonotype: The conserved final phenylalanine or tryptophan is absent from the CDR3, which likely points to a read error. The V gene is TRBV14, the J gene TRBJ1-6, with D uncertain. The CDR3 is 15 residues long. Germline CDR1 and CDR2: SGHDN and FVKESK. V lost 0 bases and J 7 bases, leaving 10 bases between the germline ends. CDR3 in DNA: TGTGCCAGCAGCCAAGATTTAGGCCGAAATTCACCCCTCCACTGT. It specifies CASSQDLGRNSPLHC.

V is TRBV6-2 or TRBV6-3 and J is TRBJ2-3; D gene ambiguous. Germline V gene lookup returns CDR1 MNHEY and CDR2 SVGEGT. CDR3 length: 15 residues. V gave up 0 bases and J gave up 5 bases, with 12 bases separating them. The DNA of the CDR3 is TGTGCCAGCAGTTACTCGAAGGGCCGGGTAGATACGCAGTATTTT. The encoded protein is CASSYSKGRVDTQYF.

The chain is built from TRBV7-6 and TRBJ2-7; 10 nucleotides align to TRBD1. CDR1 and CDR2 from the germline V gene are SGHVS and FNYEAQ. This CDR3 region has 14 residues. Trimming took 5 bases from V and 3 from J; bases not matched to a gene: 4. CDR3 sequence: CASSPGDRGYEQYF. DNA of the CDR3: TGTGCCAGCAGCCCAGGGGACAGGGGCTACGAGCAGTACTTC.

The chain recombines TRBV7-8 with TRBJ2-1; 9 bases agree with TRBD2. The CDR3 contains 16 residues. From germline, CDR1 is SGHVS and CDR2 FQNEAQ. V shed 6 bases and J 8 bases; nucleotides not matched to a gene: 14. CDR3 DNA: TGTGCCAGCAGACCGGGCCCGACTAGCGGTACAGATGAGCAGTTCTTC. Protein sequence: CASRPGPTSGTDEQFF.

Only a few counts were recorded for this clonotype. V is TRBV7-8 and J is TRBJ2-1; 9 bases are shared with TRBD2. Germline loops: CDR1 SGHVS, CDR2 FQNEAQ. The CDR3 spans 19 residues. Trimming removed 3 bases from V and 4 bases from J; junction bases left unmatched: 16. Here the CDR3 reads CASSFSGTSLSLKYNEQFF. The CDR3 bases are TGTGCCAGCAGCTTTTCCGGGACTAGCCTAAGTCTTAAGTACAATGAGCAGTTCTTC.

The V and J genes are TRBV2 and TRBJ1-4; D gene ambiguous. The CDR3 length is 12 residues. Between the trimmed V and J ends, which lost 6 bases and 8 bases, there was a span of 10 bases. In germline, CDR1 is SNHLY, CDR2 FYNNEI. The CDR3 DNA is TGTGCCAGCAGGCGGGTAGGGGAAAAACTGTTTTTT. It translates to CASRRVGEKLFF.

This clonotype was picked up a small number of times. The chain has TRBV7-3 and TRBJ2-3, with D possibly being TRBD2 (5 bases). Between the trimmed V and J ends, which lost 5 bases and 0 bases, there was a span of 9 bases. The germline gives CDR1 SGHTA, CDR2 FQGTGA. The length of the CDR3 is 14 residues. CDR3 sequence (DNA): TGTGCCAGCAGCCCCTGGACTAGCACAGATACGCAGTATTTT. It translates to CASSPWTSTDTQYF.

This clonotype has just a few counts. J is TRBJ1-2 and V is TRBV5-1; 11 nucleotides align to TRBD1. Germline lookup yields CDR1 SGHRS and CDR2 YFSETQ. Trimming removed 1 base from V and 3 bases from J; junction bases left unmatched: 8. The CDR3 contains 17 residues. The CDR3 coding sequence is TGCGCCAGCAGCTTGATCGGGACAGGGGGGGGAGACTATGGCTACACCTTC. Encoded protein: CASSLIGTGGGDYGYTF.

The chain joins TRBV7-6 to TRBJ1-1, with TRBD1 matching 8 bases. V gave up 7 bases and J gave up 7 bases; unmatched junction bases: 11. The CDR3 is 14 residues long. CDR1 and CDR2 (germline): SGHVS, FNYEAQ. CDR3 bases: TGTGCCAGCACCGAGACAGGGGAACTTGATGAAGCTTTCTTT. Protein: CASTETGELDEAFF.

The chain couples TRBV4-1 to TRBJ2-5, with no clear D. Trimming took 3 bases from V and 2 from J, leaving 7 bases between them. CDR1 is MGHRA and CDR2 is YSYEKL in the germline V gene. CDR3 length: 13 amino acids. The CDR3 sequence: CASSQAEQETQYF. The DNA for the CDR3 is TGCGCCAGCAGCCAGGCGGAGCAAGAGACCCAGTACTTC.